A selection of T cell receptor beta chains follows, all from one sample in a study of T-cell reconstitution after alpha-beta-depleted transplantation in children. TCRdb fed the PCR reads into MiXCR, producing one record per CDR3 protein. The repertoire holds around 700,000 distinct CDR3 sequences, with over 10% as singletons. Here the sequenced sample was PBMCs, taken before TCRalphabeta/CD19-depleted stem cell transplant. These receptors came from a girl aged 2-10 years with congenital amegakaryocytic thrombocytopenia, due to receive a stem cell transplant. Each CDR3 is given with its conserved first and last residue. A D gene is named only where the DNA matches it firmly. Size is stated for part of the rows, as once, few or many counts, or as a class when the clone is expanded.

TRBJ2-3,16,TRBD2,many,TRBV7-2,CASSRTSGRYTDTQYF,TGTGCCAGCAGCAGGACTAGCGGGAGGTACACAGATACGCAGTATTTT
TRBJ2-5,13,NA,few,TRBV4-1,CASTSGDQETQYF,TGCGCCAGCACTTCAGGAGACCAAGAGACCCAGTACTTC
TRBJ2-3,14,NA,few,TRBV11-2,CASRPELNTDTQYF,TGTGCCAGCAGGCCGGAACTAAACACAGATACGCAGTATTTT
TRBJ2-1,14,TRBD2,many,TRBV20-1,CSASDGGGRDEQFF,TGCAGTGCTAGTGATGGCGGGGGTCGGGATGAGCAGTTCTTC
TRBJ2-7,15,NA,NA,TRBV2,CASSGPAIYSYEQYF,TGTGCCAGCAGTGGACCTGCGATCTACTCCTACGAGCAGTACTTC
TRBJ2-7,11,TRBD2,few,TRBV29-1,CSVRGFGEQYF,TGCAGCGTGCGGGGGTTTGGCGAGCAGTACTTC
TRBJ2-7,16,TRBD1,NA,TRBV5-1,CASSYGSGTEIYEQYF,TGCGCCAGCAGCTACGGTTCCGGGACAGAAATTTACGAGCAGTACTTC
TRBJ2-3,15,TRBD1,many,TRBV29-1,CSVEKTGDPTDTQYF,TGCAGCGTGGAAAAGACAGGGGACCCCACAGATACGCAGTATTTT
TRBJ2-3,15,TRBD1,few,TRBV28,CASKKQGAGWYTQYF,TGTGCCAGCAAAAAACAGGGGGCCGGGTGGTATACGCAGTATTTT
TRBJ1-3,14,TRBD1,few,TRBV30,CAWQQGAEGNTIYF,TGTGCCTGGCAACAGGGGGCGGAAGGAAACACCATATATTTT
TRBJ2-2,15,TRBD1,many,TRBV10-3,CATRQGERRTGELFF,TGTGCTACGAGACAGGGGGAAAGACGAACCGGGGAGCTGTTTTTT
TRBJ2-3,18,TRBD2,many,TRBV20-1,CSASRRLAGGLSTDTQYF,TGCAGTGCCTCCAGGCGGCTAGCGGGAGGTCTAAGCACAGATACGCAGTATTTT
TRBJ2-1,16,NA,many,TRBV12-3/TRBV12-4,CASSLQSETLENEQFF,TGTGCCAGCAGTTTGCAGAGCGAGACGTTGGAAAATGAGCAGTTCTTC
TRBJ2-7,15,NA,NA,TRBV7-2,CASSLSRLRTYEQSF,TGTGCCAGCAGCTTATCTCGGCTCCGGACCTACGAGCAGTCCTTC
TRBJ2-1,15,NA,many,TRBV11-2,CASRRRDLVQVEQFF,TGTGCCAGCAGACGGAGGGACCTGGTACAGGTTGAGCAGTTCTTC
TRBJ2-1,15,NA,NA,TRBV7-6,CASSSGDLGYNEQFF,TGTGCCAGCAGCTCAGGGGACCTGGGGTACAATGAGCAGTTCTTC
TRBJ2-1,16,TRBD2,many,TRBV5-1,CASAAVAGVVGDEQFF,TGCGCCAGCGCCGCCGTAGCGGGAGTTGTCGGCGATGAGCAGTTCTTC
TRBJ2-1,18,TRBD2,NA,TRBV20-1,CSAPTLAGGGPPTDEQFF,TGCAGTGCGCCTACACTAGCGGGAGGGGGCCCCCCCACTGATGAGCAGTTCTTC
TRBJ1-2,12,NA,many,TRBV7-6,CASSSGLGGYTF,TGTGCCAGCAGCTCAGGGTTGGGTGGCTACACCTTC
TRBJ1-2,13,NA,NA,TRBV5-5,CASTQTGLYGYTF,TGTGCCAGCACCCAGACGGGTCTCTATGGCTACACCTTC
TRBJ2-7,13,NA,NA,TRBV19,CASSIPGQNEQYF,TGTGCCAGTAGTATACCGGGTCAAAACGAGCAGTACTTC
TRBJ2-1,15,TRBD1,many,TRBV5-1,CASSFGQGNYNEQFF,TGCGCCAGCAGCTTCGGACAGGGGAACTACAATGAGCAGTTCTTC
TRBJ1-1,17,TRBD1,NA,TRBV7-8,CASSPRGTGGASTEAFF,TGTGCCAGCAGCCCCAGAGGGACAGGGGGCGCAAGCACTGAAGCTTTCTTT
TRBJ2-1,12,NA,NA,TRBV3-1,CASSQAGFAQFF,TGTGCCAGCAGCCAAGCAGGGTTTGCGCAGTTCTTC
TRBJ2-1,12,NA,many,TRBV27,CASSLLGGEQFF,TGTGCCAGCAGTTTATTAGGGGGTGAGCAGTTCTTC
TRBJ2-7,16,NA,NA,TRBV29-1,CSETGTVVMVVVEQYF,TGCAGCGAGACCGGGACGGTGGTGATGGTAGTAGTGGAGCAGTACTTC
TRBJ2-7,13,NA,many,TRBV12-3/TRBV12-4,CASSESGSYEQYF,TGTGCCAGCAGCGAGAGTGGCTCCTACGAGCAGTACTTC
TRBJ2-1,14,NA,NA,TRBV5-1,CASSLTSTNNEQFF,TGCGCCAGCAGCTTGACTAGCACCAACAATGAGCAGTTCTTC
TRBJ1-1,14,TRBD1,few,TRBV7-2,CASSLASRGTEAFF,TGTGCCAGCAGCTTAGCTTCCAGGGGGACTGAAGCTTTCTTT
TRBJ2-1,20,TRBD2,few,TRBV20-1,CSARDRSASGRASSYNEQFF,TGCAGTGCTAGAGATCGTTCGGCCAGCGGGAGGGCCAGCTCCTACAATGAGCAGTTCTTC
TRBJ2-7,15,TRBD2,NA,TRBV10-2,CASSELAGELYEQYF,TGCGCCAGCAGTGAGCTAGCGGGAGAGCTCTACGAGCAGTACTTC
TRBJ2-1,15,NA,many,TRBV4-2,CASSLGSYRTNEQFF,TGTGCCAGCAGCCTGGGGTCCTATCGGACCAATGAGCAGTTCTTC
TRBJ2-1,16,NA,NA,TRBV4-2,CASSQDGLAKYNEQFF,TGTGCCAGCAGCCAAGATGGTCTAGCAAAGTACAATGAGCAGTTCTTC
TRBJ2-7,13,NA,many,TRBV29-1,CSAGAGPSYEQYF,TGCAGCGCCGGAGCTGGGCCCTCCTACGAGCAGTACTTC
TRBJ2-5,15,NA,many,TRBV12-3/TRBV12-4,CASSSTRGYQETQYF,TGTGCCAGCAGTTCGACTAGAGGTTACCAAGAGACCCAGTACTTC
TRBJ2-1,14,TRBD2,NA,TRBV20-1,CSAHTSGAYNEQFF,TGCAGTGCCCATACTAGCGGGGCTTACAATGAGCAGTTCTTC
TRBJ2-3,15,TRBD1,few,TRBV20-1,CSAPRDSWGTDTQYF,TGCAGTGCCCCCAGGGACAGTTGGGGCACAGATACGCAGTATTTT
TRBJ2-5,14,NA,many,TRBV29-1,CSVAVGSAQETQYF,TGCAGCGTTGCCGTCGGTTCTGCCCAAGAGACCCAGTACTTC
TRBJ2-1,17,NA,many,TRBV5-1,CASSLGLPWSSYNEQFF,TGCGCCAGCAGCTTGGGACTACCCTGGAGCTCCTACAATGAGCAGTTCTTC
TRBJ2-1,17,TRBD2,many,TRBV7-9,CASSLAPWASGSDEQFF,TGTGCCAGCAGCTTAGCTCCGTGGGCTAGCGGGAGCGATGAGCAGTTCTTC
TRBJ2-1,15,NA,NA,TRBV29-1,CSDTPGRGTYNEQFF,TGCAGCGACACCCCGGGCAGGGGCACCTACAATGAGCAGTTCTTC
TRBJ2-7,12,NA,many,TRBV10-2,CASANTHYEQYF,TGCGCCAGCGCCAACACTCACTACGAGCAGTACTTC
TRBJ2-1,17,NA,NA,TRBV2,CASRFSFSSRLDNEQFF,TGTGCCAGCAGATTCTCCTTTAGCAGCCGTCTCGATAATGAGCAGTTCTTC
TRBJ2-1,12,NA,few,TRBV30,CAWSVTFGEQFF,TGTGCCTGGAGTGTAACCTTTGGGGAGCAGTTCTTC
TRBJ1-6,12,NA,NA,TRBV29-1,CSVGTGNSPLHF,TGCAGCGTGGGAACAGGGAATTCACCCCTCCACTTT
TRBJ2-3,18,TRBD2,NA,TRBV11-1,CASSSPTSGRSRTDTQYF,TGTGCCAGCAGCTCCCCGACTAGCGGGAGATCTCGCACAGATACGCAGTATTTT
TRBJ2-1,16,NA,few,TRBV7-9,CASSLAGRDFIDEQFF,TGTGCCAGCAGCTTAGCGGGACGGGACTTCATCGATGAGCAGTTCTTC
TRBJ2-2,13,NA,many,TRBV28,CASTPTHTGELFF,TGTGCCAGTACTCCTACTCACACCGGGGAGCTGTTTTTT